Presented here are 27 T cell receptor beta chains from one specimen sequenced in a study of T cell responses to AZD1222 COVID-19 vaccine. Sequenced by immunoSEQ multiplex PCR; TCRdb stores in-frame clones only, minus some. The sample shows 150,000 or so clones, around 93% of them seen only once. The sequences come from peripheral blood, collected on day 0 of AZD1222 vaccination. These TCRs come from an adult in good health.

The gene calls are TRBV29-1 and TRBJ1-2; no clear D. Trimming cost V 7 bases and J 0 bases, with 18 bases left between them. The CDR3 spans 15 residues. The germline V gene has CDR1 SQVTM and CDR2 ANQGSEA. CDR3 in amino acids: CSALLQAATNYGYTF. The CDR3 nucleotides read TGCAGCGCCTTACTCCAGGCAGCTACTAACTATGGCTACACCTTC.

This chain uses TRBV19 with TRBJ1-2; D gene ambiguous. Trimming shortened V by 7 bases and J by 4 bases, and 10 bases separated the two germline ends. CDR3 length: 12 amino acids. Germline assignment: CDR1 LNHDA and CDR2 SQIVND (reference sequence). The DNA of the CDR3 is TGTGCCAGTAAACGGGATGGCTATGGCTACACCTTC. Translating it yields CASKRDGYGYTF. The full variable domain, in which reference TRBV19 and TRBJ1-2 provide the parts outside the CDR3, is DGGITQSPKYLFRKEGQNVTLSCEQNLNHDAMYWYRQDPGQGLRLIYYSQIVNDFQKGDIAEGYSVSREKKESFPLTVTSAQKNPTAFYLCASKRDGYGYTFGSGTRLTVV.

The J gene is TRBJ2-7, the V gene TRBV5-1; D might be TRBD1 (6 bases). CDR3 length equals 14 residues. Per the germline V gene, CDR1 is SGHRS and CDR2 is YFSETQ. V lost 2 bases and J 1 base, leaving 10 bases between the germline ends. CDR3 coding DNA: TGCGCCAGCAGCTTAGGACAGAGATCCTACGAGCAGTACTTC. The encoded protein is CASSLGQRSYEQYF.

This clone was observed a single time. The chain combines TRBV28 with TRBJ1-5; no clear D. The V end was cut by 6 bases, the J end by 0 bases, with 12 bases between. CDR3 length: 15 residues. CDR1 MDHEN and CDR2 SYDVKM come from the germline V gene. The CDR3 DNA reads as TGTGCCAGCAGCCCCGACAAGCATAGCAATCAGCCCCAGCATTTT. It is translated as CASSPDKHSNQPQHF.

This chain links TRBV15 with TRBJ2-3; D is ambiguous. Trimming took off 0 bases at V and 2 bases at J, with 9 bases between the two ends. Germline V gene lookup returns CDR1 LNHNV and CDR2 YYDKDF (reference sequence). This CDR3 is 15 amino acids long. The CDR3 sequence is CATSRDFGPTDTQYF. CDR3 nucleotides: TGTGCCACCAGCAGAGATTTTGGTCCCACAGATACGCAGTATTTT. The whole variable domain, filled in from reference TRBV15 and TRBJ2-3, reads DAMVIQNPRYQVTQFGKPVTLSCSQTLNHNVMYWYQQKSSQAPKLLFHYYDKDFNNEADTPDNFQSRRPNTSFCFLDIRSPGLGDTAMYLCATSRDFGPTDTQYFGPGTRLTVL.

The genes are TRBV29-1 and TRBJ1-3, with D unclear. The CDR3 sequence is 12 residues long. Germline V CDR1 and CDR2: SQVTM, ANQGSEA. Trimming took off 3 bases at V and 0 bases at J, with 3 bases between the two ends. CDR3 nucleotide sequence: TGCAGCGTTGACAGCTCTGGAAACACCATATATTTT. Protein sequence: CSVDSSGNTIYF.

The chain uses TRBV7-6 and TRBJ2-1; TRBD2 matches at 8 bases. The J segment lost 6 bases and the V segment lost 4 bases, leaving 11 bases of the junction unmatched. The CDR3 consists of 16 residues. Germline V gene sequence: CDR1 SGHVS, CDR2 FNYEAQ. This CDR3 is CASSSRAGGGRNEQFF. CDR3 bases: TGTGCCAGCAGCTCAAGGGCGGGAGGAGGGCGCAATGAGCAGTTCTTC.

The CDR3 nucleotides are TGCAGCGTTGCGACCGGAAGGAATTCACCCCTCCACTTT. Its translation is CSVATGRNSPLHF. This rearrangement joins TRBV29-1 to TRBJ1-6; D is uncertain. The CDR3 contains 13 residues. Germline V gene sequence: CDR1 SQVTM, CDR2 ANQGSEA. V was trimmed by 4 bases and J by 7 bases, leaving 11 bases between them.

In this sample, this clone is medium-sized. The V and J genes are TRBV30 and TRBJ2-7; D is perhaps TRBD2 (6 bases). Germline V CDR1 and CDR2: GTSNPN, SVGIG (reference sequence). V shed 0 bases and J shed 7 bases, with 10 bases lying between them. The CDR3 extends over 12 amino acids. The CDR3 here is CAWSVRGIEQYF. In DNA form, the CDR3 reads TGTGCCTGGAGTGTACGGGGGATAGAGCAGTACTTC.

The rearrangement uses TRBV18 and TRBJ2-1; 10 nucleotides align to TRBD2. Losses at the gene ends were 0 bases for V and 5 bases for J; bases not matched to a gene: 4. The CDR3 length is 16 residues. Germline CDR1 is KGHSH and CDR2 is LQKENI. As DNA, the CDR3 is TGTGCCAGCTCACCACCAGGACTAGCGGAAAACAATGAGCAGTTCTTC. Protein: CASSPPGLAENNEQFF.

The rearrangement links TRBV6-5 to TRBJ1-5, with D perhaps TRBD1 (5 bases). The germline V and J ends were trimmed by 5 bases and 0 bases, with 11 bases remaining between them. Germline CDR1 and CDR2: MNHEY and SVGAGI. The CDR3 loop spans 15 amino acids. The CDR3 DNA sequence: TGTGCCAGCAGTCCACAGGTCTATAGCAATCAGCCCCAGCATTTT. Its protein product is CASSPQVYSNQPQHF.

This clone was picked up a small number of times. The gene calls are TRBV19 and TRBJ1-6, with D perhaps TRBD1 (5 bases). The V end was cut by 4 bases, the J end by 9 bases, with 10 bases between. Looked up from germline, CDR1 is LNHDA and CDR2 is SQIVND (reference sequence). The CDR3 sequence is 13 residues long. The CDR3 reads CASSTGRTSPLHF. CDR3 DNA sequence: TGTGCCAGTAGTACAGGGCGGACTTCACCCCTCCACTTT.

The V and J genes are TRBV11-2 and TRBJ1-1; no clear D gene. V was shortened by 1 base and J by 5 bases, with 14 bases between the two germline ends. The CDR3 extends over 15 amino acids. Germline V lookup: CDR1 SGHAT, CDR2 FQNNGV. In nucleotides, the CDR3 is TGTGCCAGCAGCTTAGGAGGAGTGGCGAGGACTGAAGCTTTCTTT. It codes for CASSLGGVARTEAFF.

The chain recombines TRBV28 with TRBJ1-4; D is unresolved. Looked up from germline, CDR1 is MDHEN and CDR2 is SYDVKM. V lost 6 bases, J lost 4 bases, and 12 bases lay in between. This CDR3 has 14 residues. CDR3 loop: CASRWSGSNEKLFF. The CDR3 coding sequence is TGTGCCAGCAGGTGGAGTGGGAGTAATGAAAAACTGTTTTTT.

The V call is TRBV6-2 or TRBV6-3, the J call TRBJ1-6; 10 bases match TRBD1. The CDR3 has 15 amino acids. Losses at the gene ends were 4 bases for V and 7 bases for J; bases not matched to a gene: 4. The germline CDR1 and CDR2 sequences are MNHEY and SVGEGT. The CDR3 protein is CASSSPGQGNSPLHF. As DNA, the CDR3 is TGTGCCAGCAGTTCACCGGGACAGGGGAATTCACCCCTCCACTTT.

This sequence joins TRBV18 and TRBJ1-5, with D maybe TRBD1 (6 bases). This CDR3 is 14 amino acids long. The V end was cut by 4 bases, the J end by 3 bases, with 10 bases between. The germline V gene encodes CDR1 KGHSH and CDR2 LQKENI. CDR3 nucleotides: TGTGCCAGCTCACACGGGACAAACAATCAGCCCCAGCATTTT. It codes for CASSHGTNNQPQHF.

V is TRBV7-2 and J is TRBJ2-7; 9 positions match TRBD1. This CDR3 has 13 residues. J lost 3 bases, V lost 3 bases, and 0 bases had no gene match. The germline V gene has CDR1 SGHTA and CDR2 FQGNSA. The CDR3 is CASSLTGGYEQYF. The DNA for the CDR3 is TGTGCCAGCAGCTTGACAGGGGGCTACGAGCAGTACTTC.

The V gene is TRBV28, the J gene TRBJ1-2; TRBD1 matches 9 bases. The V and J ends lost 3 bases and 5 bases, in that order; junction bases with no gene match: 4. Looked up from germline, CDR1 is MDHEN and CDR2 is SYDVKM. The CDR3 length is 14 residues. The CDR3 sequence: CASSFGDRDYGYTF. The CDR3 bases are TGTGCCAGCAGTTTCGGGGACAGGGATTATGGCTACACCTTC.

This rearrangement joins TRBV7-2 to TRBJ1-4; the D gene is possibly TRBD1 (6 bases). This CDR3 is built from 14 residues. Germline assignment: CDR1 SGHTA and CDR2 FQGNSA. The V end was cut by 3 bases, the J end by 5 bases, with 10 bases between. The chain's CDR3 is CASSFFQGNEKLFF. CDR3 coding DNA: TGTGCCAGCAGCTTCTTCCAGGGGAATGAAAAACTGTTTTTT.

Only a few counts were recorded for this clone. The chain combines TRBV10-3 with TRBJ1-2; D unresolved. V shed 5 bases and J shed 3 bases, with 4 bases lying between them. This CDR3 is 11 amino acids long. The germline gives CDR1 ENHRY, CDR2 SYGVKD. The CDR3 protein is CAISSDYGYTF. DNA for the CDR3: TGTGCCATCAGTTCTGACTATGGCTACACCTTC.

V gene TRBV5-6 combines with J gene TRBJ1-1; the D gene is possibly TRBD1 (5 bases). CDR3 length: 14 residues. CDR1 is SGHDT and CDR2 is YYEEEE in the germline V gene. V lost 0 bases to trimming and J lost 2 bases, with 8 bases between them. Here the CDR3 reads CASSLVGVNTEAFF. CDR3 nucleotide sequence: TGTGCCAGCAGCTTGGTGGGGGTAAACACTGAAGCTTTCTTT.

This clone was seen just once. The J gene is TRBJ1-6, the V gene TRBV6-5; 7 positions match TRBD1. CDR3 length equals 14 residues. Germline V CDR1 and CDR2: MNHEY, SVGAGI. The ends lost 5 bases at V and 7 bases at J; junction bases unmatched: 5. The CDR3 DNA follows: TGTGCCAGCAGTAGACAGGGTGGGAATTCACCCCTCCACTTT. It translates to CASSRQGGNSPLHF.

The V call is TRBV6-5, the J call TRBJ1-5; 10 bases are shared with TRBD1. The CDR3 runs 15 residues. Germline loops: CDR1 MNHEY, CDR2 SVGAGI. With V trimmed by 3 bases and J by 6 bases, 5 bases remained unmatched. CDR3 residues: CASSYGGQGGQPQHF. The DNA for the CDR3 is TGTGCCAGCAGTTATGGCGGACAGGGGGGTCAGCCCCAGCATTTT.

The chain uses TRBV5-5 and TRBJ2-5; possibly TRBD1 for D (6 bases). V shed 5 bases and J shed 5 bases, with 16 bases lying between them. From germline, CDR1 is SGHKS and CDR2 YYEKEE (reference sequence). This CDR3 contains 14 residues. This CDR3 is CASSRLRDKETQYF. CDR3 nucleotides: TGTGCCAGCAGTCGTCTCCGGGACAAGGAGACCCAGTACTTC. Using reference TRBV5-5 and TRBJ2-5 for the parts outside the CDR3, the full variable domain is DAGVTQSPTHLIKTRGQQVTLRCSPISGHKSVSWYQQVLGQGPQFIFQYYEKEERGRGNFPDRFSARQFPNYSSELNVNALLLGDSALYLCASSRLRDKETQYFGPGTRLLVL.

The rearrangement joins TRBV7-9 to TRBJ1-5, with D uncertain. V was pared by 5 bases and J by 0 bases, with 14 bases between. Germline-derived CDR1 and CDR2 are SEHNR and FQNEAQ (reference sequence). This CDR3 is 16 amino acids long. CDR3 region: CASSPGNRYSNQPQHF. In DNA, the CDR3 is TGTGCCAGCAGCCCCGGAAATCGGTATAGCAATCAGCCCCAGCATTTT. Drawing the rest from reference TRBV7-9 and TRBJ1-5, the complete variable domain is DTGVSQNPRHKITKRGQNVTFRCDPISEHNRLYWYRQTLGQGPEFLTYFQNEAQLEKSRLLSDRFSAERPKGSFSTLEIQRTEQGDSAMYLCASSPGNRYSNQPQHFGDGTRLSIL.

This chain connects TRBV7-9 to TRBJ1-3; D is uncertain. CDR1 is SEHNR, CDR2 FQNEAQ, per germline (reference sequence). The V end lost 4 bases, the J end lost 0 bases, and 16 bases lay between the germline ends. This CDR3 contains 17 residues. The CDR3 loop reads CASSYRDGIYSGNTIYF. The CDR3 region has the DNA TGTGCCAGCAGCTATCGAGACGGAATCTACTCTGGAAACACCATATATTTT.

This clone was seen just once. The chain joins TRBV19 to TRBJ1-1, with TRBD1 matching 10 bases. The CDR3 length is 14 residues. In germline, CDR1 is LNHDA, CDR2 SQIVND (reference sequence). Trimming removed 6 bases from V and 2 bases from J; junction bases left unmatched: 3. The CDR3, as DNA: TGTGCCAGTAGACGGGACAGGGGAAACACTGAAGCTTTCTTT. Translation gives CASRRDRGNTEAFF.